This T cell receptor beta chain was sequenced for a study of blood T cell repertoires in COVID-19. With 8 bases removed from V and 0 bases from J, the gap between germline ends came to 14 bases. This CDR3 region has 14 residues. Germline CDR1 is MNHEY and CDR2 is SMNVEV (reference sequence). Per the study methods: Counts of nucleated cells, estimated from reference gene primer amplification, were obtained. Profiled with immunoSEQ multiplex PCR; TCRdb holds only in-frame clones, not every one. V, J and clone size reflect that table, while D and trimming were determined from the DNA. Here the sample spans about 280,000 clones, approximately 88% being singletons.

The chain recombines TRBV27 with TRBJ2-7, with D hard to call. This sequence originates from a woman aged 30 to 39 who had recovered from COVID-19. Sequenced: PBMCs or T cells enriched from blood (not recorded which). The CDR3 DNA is TGTGCCAGCCGAATGGGCCTTTTCTCCTACGAGCAGTACTTC. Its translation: CASRMGLFSYEQYF.